The sample holds a few counts of the clone carrying this TCR beta chain. Authors' data handling: Counts of nucleated cells, estimated from reference gene primer amplification, were obtained. Sequenced by immunoSEQ multiplex PCR; TCRdb stores in-frame clones only, minus some. That table is the source of V, J and clone size, and D and trimming were worked out from the DNA. The sample includes approximately 500,000 clones, around 85% of them seen just once. These data belong to a study of blood T cell repertoires in COVID-19. Across the whole study: Acute and convalescent COVID-19 samples came from the United States, Italy and Spain. Nucleic acid was either cDNA or gDNA, and it came from T cells, B-cell-depleted T cells, or PBMCs.

The CDR3 runs to 13 residues. The germline V gene has CDR1 SGHTA and CDR2 FQGNSA. V shed 6 bases and J shed 5 bases, with 11 bases lying between them. The receptor's source is a human donor in a cohort sampled during active COVID-19. The V call is TRBV7-2, the J call TRBJ2-1; TRBD1 might be the D (6 bases). The source material was peripheral blood. CDR3 in amino acids: CASSPGTNNEQFF. In nucleotides, the CDR3 is TGTGCCAGCAGTCCCGGGACAAACAATGAGCAGTTCTTC. Supplemented by reference TRBV7-2 and TRBJ2-1, the full variable domain reads GAGVSQSPSNKVTEKGKDVELRCDPISGHTALYWYRQSLGQGLEFLIYFQGNSAPDKSGLPSDRFSAERTGGSVSTLTIQRTQQEDSAVYLCASSPGTNNEQFFGPGTRLTVL.